These 24 T cell receptor beta chains came from one sample sequenced in a study of PD-L1 blockade in urothelial cancer. TCRdb keeps only in-frame clones here, not all; method: immunoSEQ multiplex PCR. The table lists 50,000 to 60,000 clones, 70% to 90% of them singletons, with less than 3.5% in the top ten. Sequenced material: PBMCs, taken around atezolizumab (anti-PD-L1) treatment. The receptors stem from a man between 45 and 60 years old with urothelial cancer.

The chain has TRBV6-5 and TRBJ1-2; D gene uncertain. CDR1 and CDR2 from the germline V gene are MNHEY and SVGAGI. The CDR3 spans 12 residues. As DNA, the CDR3 is TGTGCGACGGGAAGGAAGGGAAGAGGCTACACCTTC. As protein: CATGRKGRGYTF.

V and J are TRBV11-3 and TRBJ1-1; no definite D call. Germline-derived CDR1 and CDR2 are SGHNT and YENEEA. V shed 4 bases and J shed 0 bases, with 6 bases lying between them. The CDR3 length is 13 residues. The CDR3 nucleotides are TGTGCCAGCAGCTACGAGATGAACACTGAAGCTTTCTTT. It codes for CASSYEMNTEAFF.

The chain employs TRBV30 and TRBJ1-5, with 7 positions matching TRBD1. Trimming cost V 2 bases and J 2 bases; bases outside gene matches: 0. The CDR3 length is 13 residues. From germline, CDR1 is GTSNPN and CDR2 SVGIG (reference sequence). In nucleotides, the CDR3 is TGTGCCTGGAGTAGGGGGCGCAATCAGCCCCAGCATTTT. This codes for CAWSRGRNQPQHF.

This chain uses TRBV5-1 with TRBJ2-7; 8 nucleotides agree with TRBD2. The trim removed 7 bases at V and 4 bases at J, leaving 16 bases unmatched. Germline-derived CDR1 and CDR2 are SGHRS and YFSETQ. CDR3 length equals 16 residues. In nucleotides, the CDR3 is TGCGCCAGCGCTCTGACAGGAGGACTAGCAGTATACGAGCAGTACTTC. Protein: CASALTGGLAVYEQYF. Together with reference TRBV5-1 and TRBJ2-7, the CDR3 gives the full variable domain: KAGVTQTPRYLIKTRGQQVTLSCSPISGHRSVSWYQQTPGQGLQFLFEYFSETQRNKGNFPGRFSGRQFSNSRSEMNVSTLELGDSALYLCASALTGGLAVYEQYFGPGTRLTVT.

V usage is TRBV15 and J usage is TRBJ2-1; 8 nucleotides align to TRBD2. The germline V gene encodes CDR1 LNHNV and CDR2 YYDKDF (reference sequence). The CDR3 totals 18 residues. Trimming cost V 3 bases and J 0 bases; bases outside gene matches: 10. The DNA of the CDR3 is TGTGCCACCAGCAGGAAGGCGGCGGGGGGTAGCTCCTACAATGAGCAGTTCTTC. Amino acids: CATSRKAAGGSSYNEQFF.

V and J are TRBV30 and TRBJ1-1, with 9 nucleotides matching TRBD1. The CDR3 is 15 amino acids. Germline V CDR1 and CDR2: GTSNPN, SVGIG (reference sequence). V shed 5 bases, J shed 3 bases, and the junction held 10 bases outside the gene matches. CDR3 residues: CAWERQGVFDTEAFF. CDR3 nucleotide sequence: TGTGCCTGGGAGAGACAGGGGGTTTTCGACACTGAAGCTTTCTTT.

The chain combines TRBV6-1 with TRBJ2-3, with a tentative D call TRBD2 (6 bases). Germline loops: CDR1 MNHNS, CDR2 SASEGT. The CDR3 sequence is 13 residues long. The V and J ends lost 4 bases and 9 bases respectively, with 14 bases between them. The chain's CDR3 is CASSGRAGGTQYF. CDR3 bases: TGTGCCAGCAGTGGTCGGGCCGGAGGGACGCAGTATTTT.

V and J are TRBV28 and TRBJ1-2, with D possibly TRBD1 on 6 matching bases. Trimming removed 5 bases at V and 6 bases at J, with 22 bases between. The CDR3 covers 16 residues. Germline lookup yields CDR1 MDHEN and CDR2 SYDVKM. The chain's CDR3 is CASSASSPSGGNGYTF. CDR3 DNA: TGTGCCAGCAGTGCCAGTTCCCCCAGCGGGGGCAATGGCTACACCTTC.

This clone was counted only a few times. The chain employs TRBV4-1 and TRBJ2-2; no reliable D call. The CDR3 loop spans 15 amino acids. Trimming shortened V by 4 bases and J by 0 bases, and 9 bases separated the two germline ends. Germline CDR1 is MGHRA and CDR2 is YSYEKL. The CDR3 here is CASSPQISNTGELFF. CDR3 bases: TGCGCCAGCAGCCCGCAGATTTCGAACACCGGGGAGCTGTTTTTT.

In this sample, this clone turned up a few times. The chain is built from TRBV28 and TRBJ1-2; the D gene is possibly TRBD1 (6 bases). The CDR3 is made up of 13 amino acids. CDR1 MDHEN and CDR2 SYDVKM come from the germline V gene. V was pared by 6 bases and J by 3 bases, with 11 bases between. CDR3 protein: CASRSRGDYGYTF. The CDR3 coding sequence is TGTGCCAGCAGGAGCAGGGGCGACTATGGCTACACCTTC.

The genes are TRBV18 and TRBJ2-1, with 15 nucleotides matching TRBD2. Germline CDR1 and CDR2: KGHSH and LQKENI. The CDR3 is 16 residues long. V shed 5 bases, J shed 6 bases, and the junction held 5 bases outside the gene matches. This CDR3 is CASSIRTSGRGNEQFF. CDR3 nucleotide sequence: TGTGCCAGCTCAATTAGGACTAGCGGGAGGGGCAATGAGCAGTTCTTC.

This chain connects TRBV9 to TRBJ1-6; maybe TRBD1 (5 bases). V lost 0 bases and J 9 bases, leaving 13 bases between the germline ends. Germline CDR1 SGDLS, CDR2 YYNGEE. CDR3 size: 15 residues. The CDR3 region is CASSVGSGGVSPLHF. In DNA, the CDR3 is TGTGCCAGCAGCGTAGGGTCGGGGGGTGTTTCACCCCTCCACTTT.

V is TRBV9 and J is TRBJ2-2; the match to TRBD2 covers 8 bases. The trim removed 4 bases at V and 4 bases at J, leaving 12 bases unmatched. The CDR3 runs 17 residues. CDR1 is SGDLS, CDR2 YYNGEE, per germline. The CDR3 protein is CASSPSELAEITGELFF. DNA for the CDR3: TGTGCCAGCAGCCCCTCGGAACTAGCGGAGATCACCGGGGAGCTGTTTTTT. Filled out from reference TRBV9 and TRBJ2-2, the complete variable domain reads DSGVTQTPKHLITATGQRVTLRCSPRSGDLSVYWYQQSLDQGLQFLIQYYNGEERAKGNILERFSAQQFPDLHSELNLSSLELGDSALYFCASSPSELAEITGELFFGEGSRLTVL.

The chain combines TRBV25-1 with TRBJ2-4; no reliable D call. Germline V gives CDR1 MGHDK, CDR2 SYGVNS. V lost 8 bases to trimming and J lost 6 bases, with 8 bases between them. The CDR3 sequence is 11 residues long. The CDR3, as DNA: TGTGCCAGCGCCAGTGGAAACATTCAGTACTTC. It translates to CASASGNIQYF.

The rearrangement uses TRBV7-2 and TRBJ1-1; D remains ambiguous. The CDR3 is made up of 14 amino acids. Trimming removed 5 bases at V and 5 bases at J, with 15 bases between. The V gene's germline CDR1 is SGHTA and CDR2 FQGNSA. CDR3 DNA: TGTGCCAGCAGCCAAGTCGGGAGGGTAACTGAAGCTTTCTTT. Translating gives CASSQVGRVTEAFF.

The rearrangement uses TRBV5-6 and TRBJ1-2; D may be TRBD1 (6 bases). V dropped 0 bases and J dropped 5 bases, with 11 bases sitting between them. Germline V gives CDR1 SGHDT, CDR2 YYEEEE. The CDR3 totals 14 residues. The CDR3 DNA follows: TGTGCCAGCAGCTTGGACAGGGCCGGTTATGGCTACACCTTC. This encodes CASSLDRAGYGYTF.

The rearrangement links TRBV9 to TRBJ2-2; D perhaps matches TRBD2 (6 bases). Trimming took 4 bases from V and 4 from J, leaving 14 bases between them. This CDR3 is 15 amino acids long. Germline values: CDR1 SGDLS, CDR2 YYNGEE. CDR3 loop: CASSLGGDITGELFF. The CDR3 nucleotides read TGTGCCAGCAGCCTGGGGGGAGATATCACCGGGGAGCTGTTTTTT.

The chain recombines TRBV28 with TRBJ2-6; the D is unclear. The germline V gene encodes CDR1 MDHEN and CDR2 SYDVKM. V was shortened by 6 bases and J by 0 bases, with 9 bases between the two germline ends. There are 15 residues in the CDR3. The CDR3 DNA reads TGTGCCAGCAGAGAGGTGATCTCTGGGGCCAACGTCCTGACTTTC. Translation gives CASREVISGANVLTF.

The rearrangement uses TRBV6-5 and TRBJ2-7; 8 bases match TRBD1. The junction had 7 bases not matched to a gene; V was cut back by 5 bases and J by 4 bases. The CDR3 loop spans 14 amino acids. Germline V lookup: CDR1 MNHEY, CDR2 SVGAGI. DNA for the CDR3: TGTGCCAGCAGTGGTGACAGGGGCGATTACGAGCAGTACTTC. It yields the protein CASSGDRGDYEQYF.

The chain links TRBV9 to TRBJ2-3; the D gene is possibly TRBD2 (5 bases). The length of the CDR3 is 15 residues. Germline loops: CDR1 SGDLS, CDR2 YYNGEE. Trimming took off 0 bases at V and 5 bases at J, with 13 bases between the two ends. The chain's CDR3 is CASSVAFGEVDTQYF. The CDR3 DNA reads TGTGCCAGCAGCGTAGCTTTCGGGGAAGTAGATACGCAGTATTTT.

The rearrangement joins TRBV6-1 to TRBJ2-2; 9 bases are a match to TRBD2. The V segment lost 11 bases and the J segment 5 bases; nucleotides outside the gene matches: 9. The germline V gene encodes CDR1 MNHNS and CDR2 SASEGT. This CDR3 region has 14 residues. The CDR3 here is CAVSYSGSTGELFF. Here the CDR3 DNA reads TGTGCCGTCTCATATAGCGGGAGTACCGGGGAGCTGTTTTTT.

This rearrangement joins TRBV27 to TRBJ1-2; 9 bases line up with TRBD1. Trimming cost V 10 bases and J 4 bases; bases outside gene matches: 7. This CDR3 region has 13 residues. In germline, CDR1 is MNHEY, CDR2 SMNVEV (reference sequence). The CDR3 nucleotides are TGTGCCACCGCGACAGGGGGGGTCTATGGCTACACCTTC. Encoded protein: CATATGGVYGYTF.

The chain combines TRBV5-4 with TRBJ1-2; TRBD1 is a possible D gene (6 bases). The germline V gene encodes CDR1 SGHNT and CDR2 YYREEE (reference sequence). Trimming left V 7 bases short and J 2 bases short, with 21 bases between. This CDR3 has 16 residues. The CDR3: CASGYGHTGTNYGYTF. For the CDR3, the DNA is TGTGCCAGCGGGTACGGACACACCGGGACAAACTATGGCTACACCTTC. Full variable domain (rest looked up from reference TRBV5-4 and TRBJ1-2): ETGVTQSPTHLIKTRGQQVTLRCSSQSGHNTVSWYQQALGQGPQFIFQYYREEENGRGNFPPRFSGLQFPNYSSELNVNALELDDSALYLCASGYGHTGTNYGYTFGSGTRLTVV.

This clone has a single count. The sample has other DNA sequences that encode this CDR3 too. The genes are TRBV6-1 and TRBJ2-5; D perhaps matches TRBD2 (5 bases). Trimming stripped 6 bases from V and 4 bases from J, with 12 bases between. The germline V gene encodes CDR1 MNHNS and CDR2 SASEGT. CDR3 length equals 13 residues. For the CDR3, the DNA is TGTGCCAGCAGCCGGGGTCCCCGAGAGACCCAGTACTTC. It encodes CASSRGPRETQYF.